Each of the 11 T cell receptor beta chains below was sequenced from the same sample in a study of cytomegalovirus exposure and HLA in healthy donors. PCR involved 60 Vbeta and 13 Jbeta primers. Sequenced by immunoSEQ multiplex PCR; TCRdb stores in-frame clones only, minus some. The table has 100,000 or so clones, about four fifths seen once. Sequenced: PBMCs. The source of these receptors is a young man in good health and CMV-seronegative.

This clone was counted only a few times. The chain has TRBV6-1 and TRBJ1-1; D gene ambiguous. Deletions cut 3 bases from V and 1 base from J, with 6 bases between. CDR1 and CDR2 from the germline V gene are MNHNS and SASEGT. CDR3 length equals 13 residues. The CDR3 region is CASSDSENTEAFF. The CDR3 coding sequence is TGTGCCAGCAGTGATTCAGAGAACACTGAAGCTTTCTTT.

The chain is built from TRBV6-1 and TRBJ2-7, with 11 bases identical to TRBD1. V lost 11 bases and J lost 4; bases outside the gene matches: 13. Germline lookup yields CDR1 MNHNS and CDR2 SASEGT. The CDR3 length is 15 residues. DNA of the CDR3: TGTGCCCTCAGGGGAGGGACAGGGGGGGTTTACGAGCAGTACTTC. This gives the protein CALRGGTGGVYEQYF.

The V call is TRBV28, the J call TRBJ2-7, with 10 nucleotides matching TRBD1. The trim removed 3 bases at V and 7 bases at J, leaving 9 bases unmatched. The CDR3 has 15 amino acids. Germline V gene sequence: CDR1 MDHEN, CDR2 SYDVKM. The CDR3: CASSFRDRGIREQYF. CDR3 DNA sequence: TGTGCCAGCAGTTTCCGGGACAGGGGCATCCGGGAGCAGTACTTC.

The V call is TRBV19, the J call TRBJ2-1; D remains unclear. The CDR3 sequence is 12 residues long. The V gene's germline CDR1 is LNHDA and CDR2 SQIVND (reference sequence). The V end lost 1 base, the J end lost 10 bases, and 8 bases lay between the germline ends. The CDR3 DNA reads as TGTGCCAGTAGTATAGGAGGTAGGGAGCAGTTCTTC. This gives the protein CASSIGGREQFF. The full variable domain, its missing parts supplied by reference TRBV19 and TRBJ2-1, is DGGITQSPKYLFRKEGQNVTLSCEQNLNHDAMYWYRQDPGQGLRLIYYSQIVNDFQKGDIAEGYSVSREKKESFPLTVTSAQKNPTAFYLCASSIGGREQFFGPGTRLTVL.

The rearrangement joins TRBV5-1 to TRBJ2-7, with D possibly being TRBD1 (5 bases). The CDR3 is made up of 16 amino acids. Germline V gene lookup returns CDR1 SGHRS and CDR2 YFSETQ. Trimming cost V 2 bases and J 1 base, with 16 bases left between them. The CDR3 nucleotides are TGCGCCAGCAGCTTTAGGGGCACGACAGCTTCCTACGAGCAGTACTTC. Protein: CASSFRGTTASYEQYF.

The chain couples TRBV5-1 to TRBJ1-1, with a tentative D call TRBD1 (6 bases). Trimming pared 0 bases from V and 0 bases from J, leaving 12 bases between. Germline values: CDR1 SGHRS, CDR2 YFSETQ. CDR3 length equals 16 residues. As DNA, the CDR3 is TGCGCCAGCAGCTTGGCCCAGGGACATATGAACACTGAAGCTTTCTTT. The encoded protein is CASSLAQGHMNTEAFF.

The J gene is TRBJ2-2, the V gene TRBV4-1; 8 nucleotides match TRBD1. Per the germline V gene, CDR1 is MGHRA and CDR2 is YSYEKL. The CDR3 runs to 16 residues. V shed 0 bases and J 2 bases; nucleotides not matched to a gene: 2. The CDR3 DNA reads as TGCGCCAGCAGCCAAGAGGACAGGGTCAACACCGGGGAGCTGTTTTTT. Protein product: CASSQEDRVNTGELFF.

The chain uses TRBV5-1 and TRBJ1-2; perhaps TRBD1 as D (5 bases). Germline CDR1 is SGHRS and CDR2 is YFSETQ. The V end was cut by 10 bases, the J end by 1 base, with 14 bases between. CDR3 length: 13 residues. The chain's CDR3 is CASQTGGNYGYTF. CDR3 nucleotides: TGCGCCTCCCAGACCGGGGGTAACTATGGCTACACCTTC. Looking up the rest from reference TRBV5-1 and TRBJ1-2 gives the full variable domain: KAGVTQTPRYLIKTRGQQVTLSCSPISGHRSVSWYQQTPGQGLQFLFEYFSETQRNKGNFPGRFSGRQFSNSRSEMNVSTLELGDSALYLCASQTGGNYGYTFGSGTRLTVV.

V and J are TRBV27 and TRBJ2-7; D is unresolved. Trimming cost V 0 bases and J 5 bases, with 11 bases left between them. Germline CDR1 and CDR2: MNHEY and SMNVEV (reference sequence). The CDR3 has 14 residues. CDR3 in amino acids: CASSLSETHDEQYF. The CDR3 DNA is TGTGCCAGCAGTTTATCAGAAACTCACGACGAGCAGTACTTC.

V and J are TRBV28 and TRBJ1-1; 8 nucleotides agree with TRBD1. This CDR3 has 15 amino acids. Germline CDR1 MDHEN, CDR2 SYDVKM. V was clipped by 10 bases and J by 6 bases; unmatched bases: 16. CDR3 protein: CANSKRTGSSAEAFF. The DNA of the CDR3 is TGTGCCAACTCTAAGAGGACAGGGTCGTCGGCTGAAGCTTTCTTT.

This clone occurred once. The V and J genes are TRBV18 and TRBJ2-5; D is unresolved. The CDR3 contains 11 residues. Germline CDR1 reads KGHSH; CDR2 reads LQKENI. Trimming shortened V by 6 bases and J by 2 bases, and 4 bases separated the two germline ends. CDR3 nucleotide sequence: TGTGCCAGCTCCCCTCAAGAGACCCAGTACTTC. As protein: CASSPQETQYF.